This T cell receptor beta chain was recovered during a study of cytomegalovirus exposure and HLA in healthy donors. Turning to the study itself: Among over 300 genotyped donors, around 80% fell in the Caucasian-associated ancestry cluster.

In germline, CDR1 is SGHRS, CDR2 YFSETQ. There are 15 residues in the CDR3. V lost 4 bases and J lost 5; bases outside the gene matches: 7. For this clone: Its antigen is currently unknown.

Study-wide findings and caveats: A later analysis linked a missense DCLRE1C variant to TCR beta V- and J-gene trimming. Later work showed greater clonal expansion in HLA-associated TCR beta chains than in equally common others.

Vbeta (60) and Jbeta (13) primers were used in the PCR. Some clones are missing from TCRdb's copy, which holds only in-frame ones; the method was immunoSEQ multiplex PCR. This sample's clone table lists 150,000 or so clones. The J gene is TRBJ1-1, the V gene TRBV5-1, with 11 bases that match TRBD1. The sample consisted of PBMCs. The clonotype comes from a woman aged 45-65 years in good health and CMV-seronegative. The CDR3 reads CASSPRTGGGTEAFF. In DNA, the CDR3 is TGCGCCAGCAGCCCCCGGACAGGGGGCGGGACTGAAGCTTTCTTT.